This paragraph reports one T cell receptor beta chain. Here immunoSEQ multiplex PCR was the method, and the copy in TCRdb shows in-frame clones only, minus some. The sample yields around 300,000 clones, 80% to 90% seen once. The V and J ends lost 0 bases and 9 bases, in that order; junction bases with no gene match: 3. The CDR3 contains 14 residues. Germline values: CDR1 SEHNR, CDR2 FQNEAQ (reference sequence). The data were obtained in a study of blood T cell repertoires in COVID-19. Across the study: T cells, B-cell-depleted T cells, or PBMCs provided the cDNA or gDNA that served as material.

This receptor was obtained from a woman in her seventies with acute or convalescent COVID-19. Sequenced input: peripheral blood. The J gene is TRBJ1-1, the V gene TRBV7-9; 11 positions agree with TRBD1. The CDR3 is CASSLAGTGGKAFF. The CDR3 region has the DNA TGTGCCAGCAGCTTAGCGGGGACAGGGGGAAAAGCTTTCTTT.